This T cell receptor (beta chain) was retrieved from a study of blood T cell repertoires in COVID-19. This clone appeared a few times. Per the original methods: Reference gene primer amplification in the assay estimated nucleated cell counts. Sequencing used immunoSEQ multiplex PCR; TCRdb keeps in-frame clones, though not all of them. The V and J calls and clone size come from that table; D and trimming were worked out from the DNA. The sample holds approximately 90,000 clones, approximately 82% seen once. V was pared by 5 bases and J by 0 bases, with 4 bases of the junction left unmatched. The CDR3 runs to 15 residues. The V gene's germline CDR1 is MNHEY and CDR2 SVGAGI.

Material: peripheral blood. The TCR comes from a man between 60 and 70 years old with acute or convalescent COVID-19. The rearrangement joins TRBV6-5 to TRBJ1-3, with TRBD1 matching over 7 bases. The CDR3 DNA is TGTGCCAGCAGTACAGGGGCCGGCTCTGGAAACACCATATATTTT. Translating gives CASSTGAGSGNTIYF.